This T cell receptor beta chain was sequenced during a study of blood T cells in healthy people across ages (dated by TCRdb to about 2015). About the full investigation: In model experiments, template switching captured about one uniquely barcoded TCR beta cDNA molecule for every two T cells. Using deep sequencing normalized with unique cDNA molecular identifiers, the study measured how TCR beta repertoire diversity changes with age. The donors were split into four age groups: young (average approximately 16 years), middle-aged (about 40), aged (roughly 65) and long-lived (about 82). The study analyzed two additional independent replicas of 1 million unique cDNA reads from the same blood draw for two donors, one aged 18 to 29 and one aged 80 or older.

On this clonotype: Its antigen is currently not known. No base-level quality is on record; no much larger clone is a single base apart.

The library was made by 5' RACE. The instrument was an Illumina HiSeq 2500. A second roughly 7 to 11 cycle PCR used a sample-barcoded 5' primer and a J-beta primer mix. A unique molecular identifier was introduced onto each TCR beta cDNA molecule by a template-switch 5' adaptor carrying 12 random nucleotides. Each sample yielded at least 3 million CDR3-containing paired-end reads. All of the RNA was converted into first-strand cDNA using the Mint cDNA synthesis kit, with a TRBC-specific oligonucleotide serving as the primer. After uracil-DNA glycosylase treatment, a first 18-cycle PCR used universal primers M1SS and BC2_uni_R on all cDNA. Processing in the source paper ran as follows. Each sample was normalized by randomly selecting 1 million high-quality reads, each carrying a distinct molecular identifier. Instead of being binned into consensus sequences, reads with shared molecular identifiers were discarded. CDR3 identification, clonotype clustering and error correction used MiTCR with a Q25 quality threshold and the strictest error-elimination algorithm. A nonparametric unseen species model with Euler transformation was used to estimate a lower bound on total TCR beta diversity. TCRdb itself trimmed the public reads at Q25 with fastp, ran MiXCR and retained productive beta chains. Here each entry gathers all rows of one CDR3 protein and keeps the most common genes and DNA. The V and J calls reflect TCRdb's pipeline rather than the authors' work. The sample contains about 1 million distinct CDR3 sequences, 20% to 25% of them found a single time. The ten biggest clones cover 0.65% to 0.75% of the sample.

The donors were 40 or so Caucasian individuals from Russia, aged roughly 6 to 90 years, who were systemically healthy. Ten milliliters of peripheral blood were drawn from each donor into EDTA-treated Vacutainer tubes. Ficoll-Paque density-gradient centrifugation was used to isolate PBMCs, with at least 7 million obtained per sample. Total RNA was extracted from PBMCs with Trizol reagent, with at least 6 micrograms obtained per sample. For every donor, flow cytometry on a PBMC aliquot measured the percentage of naive CD45RAhigh/CD27high T cells. Broader findings and caveats from the paper: Because donor CMV infection status was unknown, age-related changes in expanded clonotypes were potentially confounded. Estimates of total diversity from one million sequenced T cells were regarded as lower bounds and underestimates. Observed TCR beta diversity correlated strongly with the percentage of naive T cells measured by flow cytometry. Compared with the aged group, more naive CD4+ T cells, fewer expanded clones and increased TCR diversity were shown by the long-lived group, suggesting age selection. As age increased, observed TCR beta diversity per million T cells dropped in a roughly linear way, and a significant reduction was already evident by age 40. Because profiling used bulk unsorted PBMCs, naive and antigen-experienced compartments could not be compared conclusively.

These data were also filed under a second study, of T cells of mothers and their children. The second paper states: The donors were nine systemically healthy Caucasian individuals, made up of three mothers and their six children. cDNA synthesis consumed the entire amount of extracted RNA, loaded at 1.5 ug RNA in each 15 ul reaction. In the second PCR, the M1S primer added sample barcodes and 2-4 random nucleotides. Over 10 million TCR beta CDR3 reads came from each mother, compared with about 3 million reads from each child. Thymic selection shapes the output of TCR recombination in a similar way in related and unrelated pairs, and inherited differences have a minor effect. Related mother-child pairs always showed normalized repertoire overlap that was slightly higher than in unrelated mother-child pairs, though the difference was never significant. No persistent microchimeric T cell clones were detected, at a sensitivity of 90 to 100 clones per million clonotypes. The study used deep NGS to compare TCR beta repertoires of mothers and children, seeking features distinguishing related mother-child pairs from unrelated individuals. The mean age was roughly 44 +/- 4 years for the mothers and around 10 +/- 4 years for the children. After adapters were ligated using NEBNext reagents, the libraries underwent 100+100 nt paired-end sequencing on an Illumina HiSeq 2000. To prevent cross-contamination, the mother and child libraries were prepared a month apart and were sequenced in separate runs. Each donor had between roughly 450,000 and 2,100,000 distinct TCR beta clonotypes identified. Naive TCR beta clonotypes were estimated from low-frequency clonotypes matched to each donor's FACS-determined naive share, without sorting.

The source is a girl under 10 years old in good health. The sample was blood.

The CDR3 corresponds to CASSALPSNTGELFF. The DNA sequence follows: TGTGCCAGCAGTGCCCTCCCCTCGAACACCGGGGAGCTGTTTTTT. The receptor chain draws on TRBV6-4 and TRBJ2-2, with no reliable assignment of the D segment. Relative to germline, V is 4 bases shorter and J is 0 bases shorter, with 9 bases between their ends. CDR1 and CDR2 (MRHNA, SNTAGT) derive from the germline V gene. Including the terminal cysteine and phenylalanine, the CDR3 comprises 15 residues. Only the CDR3 region is kept as DNA, spanning 45 bases read in frame from base 1.